This T cell receptor (beta chain) was recorded in a study of cytomegalovirus exposure and HLA in healthy donors. Study summary: Ancestry clustering placed about 86% of more than 350 genotyped donors in the Caucasian-associated cluster.

As to this clone: Its target is unknown.

Overall study findings and caveats: Presence/absence analysis assumed near-uniform sequencing depth across donors. An apparent linkage of common viral pathogens to several of the most significant clusters emerged in a later analysis. The study flagged roughly 160 TCR beta chains as cytomegalovirus-associated.

With 60 Vbeta and 13 Jbeta primers, the PCR was carried out. Sequencing was performed with immunoSEQ multiplex PCR; in TCRdb, only in-frame clones are kept and a portion is missing. Of 150,000 to 200,000 clones listed, just over 75% are singletons. The receptor comes from a man aged 18-30 years in good health and CMV-seronegative. The sequenced sample consisted of PBMCs.

The chain's CDR3 is CASSYSGRGATGELFF. The CDR3, as DNA: TGTGCCAGCAGTTACTCGGGCAGGGGGGCCACCGGGGAGCTGTTTTTT. J is TRBJ2-2 and V is TRBV6-5; TRBD1 might be the D (7 bases). The V end lost 0 bases, the J end lost 4 bases, and 12 bases lay between the germline ends. The CDR3 covers 16 residues. The V gene's germline CDR1 is MNHEY and CDR2 SVGAGI.